The 26 T cell receptor beta chains below all came from one sample that was sequenced in a study of T-cell reconstitution after alpha-beta-depleted transplantation in children. Preparation of the TCRbeta library used unique molecular identifiers. Via MiXCR, TCRdb re-called the PCR reads, giving one row per CDR3 protein. The table shows about 260,000 distinct CDR3 sequences, with around 7.5% occurring only once. This sample comprised PBMCs, mostly from graft donor cells, obtained 180 days after TCRalphabeta/CD19-depleted stem cell transplant. Receptor source: a male patient between 10 and 17 years old who had a stem cell transplant for acute lymphoblastic leukemia, so the T cells may come from the graft donor.

There are many counts of this clonotype. Germline is not matched at one junction end, which may reflect a read error. V gene TRBV7-3 combines with J gene TRBJ2-5, with D uncertain. The CDR3 covers 11 residues. In germline, CDR1 is SGHTA, CDR2 FQGTGA. The CDR3 nucleotides read TGTGCCAACAGCCCCTTCCCGGCCCAGTACTTC. This encodes CANSPFPAQYF.

In this sample, this clonotype turned up many times. The chain uses TRBV28 and TRBJ2-5, with D tentatively TRBD1 (6 bases). The CDR3 totals 14 residues. Trimming stripped 7 bases from V and 6 bases from J, with 18 bases between. Germline CDR1 and CDR2: MDHEN and SYDVKM. CDR3 sequence reads: CASTPDSSRKTQYF. The CDR3 DNA sequence: TGTGCCAGCACCCCGGACAGTTCGCGTAAGACCCAGTACTTC.

This clonotype occurred many times. The chain joins TRBV29-1 to TRBJ2-7; TRBD1 is a possible D gene (5 bases). The CDR3 length is 13 residues. Trimming left V 5 bases short and J 0 bases short, with 11 bases between. Germline V gives CDR1 SQVTM, CDR2 ANQGSEA. CDR3 residues: CSVNNGHSYEQYF. CDR3 DNA: TGCAGCGTTAATAACGGACACTCCTACGAGCAGTACTTC.

This clonotype was observed many times. This chain connects TRBV6-5 to TRBJ1-5, with no clear D. Trimming shortened V by 6 bases and J by 4 bases, and 7 bases separated the two germline ends. Per germline, CDR1 MNHEY and CDR2 SVGAGI. This CDR3 spans 12 amino acids. CDR3 sequence reads: CASRGRNQPQHF. CDR3 sequence (DNA): TGTGCCAGCAGGGGTAGGAATCAGCCCCAGCATTTT.

Comments on this clonotype: A much larger clonotype is one base distant, so this may be a read error. The chain is built from TRBV14 and TRBJ2-7; 9 nucleotides match TRBD1. CDR1 and CDR2 (germline): SGHDN, FVKESK. The CDR3 totals 14 residues. CDR3 in amino acids: CAGSRRDRAYEQYF. CDR3 nucleotide sequence: TGTGCCGGCAGCCGCCGGGACAGGGCCTACGAGCAGTACTTC.

This clonotype was seen repeatedly, ten times or more. J is TRBJ2-4 and V is TRBV5-5, with 7 bases that match TRBD2. Looked up from germline, CDR1 is SGHKS and CDR2 is YYEKEE (reference sequence). The trim removed 0 bases at V and 2 bases at J, leaving 5 bases unmatched. This CDR3 contains 16 residues. The CDR3: CASSLEWGGTKNIQYF. The CDR3 nucleotides are TGTGCCAGCAGCTTGGAATGGGGGGGGACCAAAAACATTCAGTACTTC.

This clonotype was seen a few times. This CDR3 reads CSARQRSIAGGQETQYF. In DNA, the CDR3 is TGCAGTGCGCGACAGCGGTCGATAGCGGGGGGGCAAGAGACCCAGTACTTC. The chain recombines TRBV20-1 with TRBJ2-5, with 11 bases identical to TRBD2. The ends lost 6 bases at V and 2 bases at J; junction bases unmatched: 14. Germline assignment: CDR1 DFQATT and CDR2 SNEGSKA (reference sequence). The CDR3 covers 17 residues.

This clonotype was seen repeatedly, ten times or more. The rearrangement joins TRBV7-9 to TRBJ2-1; no reliable D call. Germline assignment: CDR1 SEHNR and CDR2 FQNEAQ (reference sequence). The CDR3 contains 13 residues. Trimming shortened V by 4 bases and J by 2 bases, and 6 bases separated the two germline ends. CDR3 in DNA: TGTGCCAGCAGCTCCCCGGCCTACAATGAGCAGTTCTTC. This codes for CASSSPAYNEQFF.

Concerning this clonotype: A read error is possible here, since a much larger clone lies one base away. J is TRBJ2-7 and V is TRBV20-1; the D gene is possibly TRBD1 (5 bases). Trimming cost V 2 bases and J 5 bases, with 16 bases left between them. The length of the CDR3 is 14 residues. Germline CDR1 reads DFQATT; CDR2 reads SNEGSKA (reference sequence). The CDR3 here is CSARSWGRAHEQYF. The CDR3 DNA follows: TGCAGTGCTAGATCATGGGGCAGGGCTCACGAGCAGTACTTC.

This clonotype was picked up many times. The gene calls are TRBV5-1 and TRBJ2-2, with D tentatively TRBD1 (6 bases). The germline V gene encodes CDR1 SGHRS and CDR2 YFSETQ. V lost 0 bases and J 0 bases, leaving 12 bases between the germline ends. The CDR3 covers 17 residues. CDR3 nucleotide sequence: TGCGCCAGCAGCTTGGAGTTGGGGACAACGAACACCGGGGAGCTGTTTTTT. Translating it yields CASSLELGTTNTGELFF.

Notes on this clonotype: This may arise from a read error, as a much more abundant clone is one base away. J is TRBJ1-3 and V is TRBV13; 8 nucleotides align to TRBD1. Per germline, CDR1 PRHDT and CDR2 FYEKMQ (reference sequence). This CDR3 spans 17 amino acids. The junction had 12 bases not matched to a gene; V was cut back by 5 bases and J by 3 bases. The CDR3 sequence: CASSGGGLQGVGNTIYF. CDR3 coding DNA: TGTGCCAGCAGCGGGGGAGGATTACAGGGGGTTGGAAACACCATATATTTT.

The J gene is TRBJ1-3, the V gene TRBV28, with unresolved D. V dropped 10 bases and J dropped 0 bases, with 10 bases sitting between them. The CDR3 has 13 residues. The germline gives CDR1 MDHEN, CDR2 SYDVKM. The CDR3 loop is CATLDRSGNTIYF. The CDR3 nucleotides read TGTGCCACCTTGGATCGCTCTGGAAACACCATATATTTT.

Many counts were recorded for this clonotype. J is TRBJ2-1 and V is TRBV14; the match to TRBD1 covers 7 bases. CDR1 is SGHDN, CDR2 FVKESK, per germline. CDR3 length: 15 amino acids. V was clipped by 6 bases and J by 0 bases; unmatched bases: 5. The CDR3 region has the DNA TGTGCCAGCAGGACAACAGGGGCCTCCTACAATGAGCAGTTCTTC. This sequence encodes CASRTTGASYNEQFF.

In its sample, this clonotype was seen many times. The chain recombines TRBV5-1 with TRBJ1-2; 7 bases are shared with TRBD1. The CDR3 covers 14 residues. V trimming: 4 bases; J trimming: 4 bases; junction bases outside the gene matches: 7. CDR1 and CDR2 from the germline V gene are SGHRS and YFSETQ. The CDR3 sequence: CASSPPGGSYGYTF. The CDR3 region has the DNA TGCGCCAGCAGCCCCCCAGGGGGAAGCTATGGCTACACCTTC.

This clonotype was found many times. V usage is TRBV9 and J usage is TRBJ2-1; 10 bases match TRBD2. Germline-derived CDR1 and CDR2 are SGDLS and YYNGEE. This CDR3 is 16 amino acids long. Unmatched junction bases numbered 9, after V lost 3 bases and J lost 6 bases. In DNA, the CDR3 is TGTGCCAGCAGCGAAATAGCGGGGGGCTCGACCAATGAGCAGTTCTTC. Its translation: CASSEIAGGSTNEQFF.

This clonotype was observed a few times. This chain joins TRBV20-1 and TRBJ1-1; D gene uncertain. The CDR3 runs to 15 residues. Trimming left V 1 base short and J 1 base short, with 13 bases between. The germline CDR1 and CDR2 sequences are DFQATT and SNEGSKA (reference sequence). The CDR3 loop reads CSARVGGTPNTEAFF. The CDR3 nucleotides read TGCAGTGCTAGAGTAGGAGGTACCCCGAACACTGAAGCTTTCTTT.

This chain joins TRBV24-1 and TRBJ2-1; TRBD2 matches 8 bases. With V trimmed by 5 bases and J by 2 bases, 10 bases remained unmatched. The CDR3 spans 17 residues. Per the germline V gene, CDR1 is KGHDR and CDR2 is SFDVKD. Here the CDR3 DNA reads TGTGCCACCAGTGGCCACCCTATGCGGGGGGCCTACAATGAGCAGTTCTTC. It codes for CATSGHPMRGAYNEQFF.

Worth noting for this clonotype: This may be a read error, as it is one base from a much larger clone. J is TRBJ1-1 and V is TRBV5-1; 8 nucleotides match TRBD1. The V gene end was trimmed by 4 bases and the J gene end by 4 bases; junction bases not matched to a gene: 9. Germline V CDR1 and CDR2: SGHRS, YFSETQ. The CDR3 has 15 amino acids. The CDR3 region is CASSVGQGRFTEAFF. The CDR3 coding sequence is TGCGCCAGCAGCGTTGGACAGGGCCGCTTCACTGAAGCTTTCTTT.

This clonotype has at least ten counts. This chain links TRBV20-1 with TRBJ2-3; D tentatively fits TRBD1 or TRBD2 (6 bases each). CDR3 length: 15 amino acids. Per the germline V gene, CDR1 is DFQATT and CDR2 is SNEGSKA (reference sequence). Trimming took 4 bases from V and 6 from J, leaving 20 bases between them. CDR3 bases: TGCAGTGCTAATCCCCCGGCCGGGGGCAGGGATACGCAGTATTTT. This encodes CSANPPAGGRDTQYF.

Concerning this clonotype itself: A much larger clone differs by one base, so this may be a read error. The V gene is TRBV5-1, the J gene TRBJ2-7; tentatively, D is TRBD1 or TRBD2 (5 bases each). CDR1 and CDR2 from the germline V gene are SGHRS and YFSETQ. V was pared by 4 bases and J by 1 base, with 18 bases between. This CDR3 is 16 amino acids long. CDR3 amino acids: CASSPGVEGRSYEQYF. In nucleotides, the CDR3 is TGCGCCAGCAGCCCCGGGGTAGAGGGACGGTCCTACGAGCAGTACTTC.

At least ten counts were recorded for this clonotype. The chain recombines TRBV10-3 with TRBJ2-5; TRBD2 matches 11 bases. Germline trimming cut 0 bases from V and 2 bases from J; bases unmatched to any gene: 8. Looked up from germline, CDR1 is ENHRY and CDR2 is SYGVKD. The CDR3 runs 18 residues. The CDR3 DNA follows: TGTGCCATCAGTGAGTCGAGGGGGCTAGCGGGAGGTCAAGAGACCCAGTACTTC. This encodes CAISESRGLAGGQETQYF.

This clonotype occurred many times. The chain combines TRBV4-3 with TRBJ2-3, with TRBD2 matching 11 bases. Germline loops: CDR1 LGHNA, CDR2 YSLEER. The V gene end was trimmed by 0 bases and the J gene end by 5 bases; junction bases not matched to a gene: 7. The CDR3 is 17 residues long. The DNA for the CDR3 is TGCGCCAGCAGCCAAGATCCTAGCGGGGGGTGGGGAGATACGCAGTATTTT. The encoded protein is CASSQDPSGGWGDTQYF.

This clonotype showed up many times. The CDR3 reads CSATTSGSAGELFF. In DNA form, the CDR3 reads TGCAGTGCTACGACTAGCGGGAGCGCCGGGGAGCTGTTTTTT. This chain connects TRBV20-1 to TRBJ2-2, with TRBD2 matching over 12 bases. Germline V gene lookup returns CDR1 DFQATT and CDR2 SNEGSKA (reference sequence). V lost 4 bases and J lost 6; bases outside the gene matches: 3. CDR3 length: 14 amino acids.

Ten or more counts support this clonotype. The chain combines TRBV7-8 with TRBJ1-1; a possible D gene is TRBD1 (6 bases). Germline V gene data show CDR1 as SGHVS and CDR2 as FQNEAQ. The CDR3 is 15 amino acids. The V gene lost 5 bases and the J gene lost 2 bases, with 15 bases spanning the gap. This CDR3 is CASSGWDTLNTEAFF. The CDR3 bases are TGTGCCAGCAGCGGGTGGGACACCCTTAACACTGAAGCTTTCTTT.

In regard to this clonotype: With a much larger clone just one base away, this may be a read error. The chain has TRBV12-3 or TRBV12-4 and TRBJ2-1; 16 bases match TRBD2. The CDR3 runs 18 residues. The CDR3: CTSSSGLAGGRTYNEQFF. The CDR3 DNA follows: TGTACCAGCAGTTCGGGACTAGCGGGAGGGCGAACTTACAATGAGCAGTTCTTC.

V gene TRBV25-1 combines with J gene TRBJ2-5; 13 bases map to TRBD2. The V gene end was trimmed by 0 bases and the J gene end by 1 base; junction bases not matched to a gene: 2. Germline CDR1 reads MGHDK; CDR2 reads SYGVNS. The CDR3 runs 17 residues. CDR3 nucleotide sequence: TGTGCCAGCAGTGAATATGGGACTAGCGGGACCCAAGAGACCCAGTACTTC. As protein: CASSEYGTSGTQETQYF. The variable domain in full, completed from reference TRBV25-1 and TRBJ2-5, reads EADIYQTPRYLVIGTGKKITLECSQTMGHDKMYWYQQDPGMELHLIHYSYGVNSTEKGDLSSESTVSRIRTEHFPLTLESARPSHTSQYLCASSEYGTSGTQETQYFGPGTRLLVL.